This T cell receptor beta chain is drawn from a study of monozygotic twins with inflammatory bowel disease. The length of the CDR3 is 14 residues. The germline CDR1 and CDR2 sequences are SGHRS and YFSETQ. Added by template switching were UMIs that each held a 6-nucleotide sample barcode. TCRdb reanalyzed the 5' RACE reads and collapses them to one entry per CDR3 protein, without DNA. This repertoire includes about 380,000 distinct CDR3 sequences. In regard to this clonotype: Its antigen is not known.

The study's findings and limits: The authors note that differing immunosuppressive treatments may have added variability to patient repertoires. A single strong IBD-associated signal or clonotype was not supported by the findings.

Input material: blood. This sequence originates from a human donor with ulcerative colitis or Crohn's disease, or a healthy co-twin of an affected twin (not recorded which). This chain uses TRBV5-1 with TRBJ2-7; checking the TCRdb D call of TRBD1 is not possible without DNA. CDR3 sequence reads: CASSPLRRGYEQYF.